Each of the 7 T cell receptor beta chains below was sequenced from the same sample in a study of T cells in Graves' hyperthyroidism and ophthalmopathy. Using RNA transcripts as the source, TCR beta CDR3 regions were amplified. Primed by the HTBI set, a first-round RT-PCR was run on the TCR CDR3. TCRdb analysed the multiplex PCR reads with MiXCR anew, one entry per CDR3 protein. This table has about 640,000 distinct CDR3 sequences, around 20% appearing once. The specimen sequenced was blood. These receptors all stem from a man aged 25-40 years with Graves' ophthalmopathy.

This clonotype was counted between two and nine times. The rearrangement joins TRBV28 to TRBJ1-1, with TRBD1 identical over 8 bases. Trimming cost V 1 base and J 11 bases; bases outside gene matches: 9. The CDR3 has 14 residues. Germline V CDR1 and CDR2: MDHEN, SYDVKM. The chain's CDR3 is CASSLSQGAPPAFF. The DNA for the CDR3 is TGTGCCAGCAGTTTATCCCAGGGGGCGCCCCCGGCTTTCTTT. The whole variable domain, remainder taken from reference TRBV28 and TRBJ1-1, is DVKVTQSSRYLVKRTGEKVFLECVQDMDHENMFWYRQDPGLGLRLIYFSYDVKMKEKGDIPEGYSVSREKKERFSLILESASTNQTSMYLCASSLSQGAPPAFFGQGTRLTVV.

In the case of this clonotype: A single base separates this from a much larger clone, so it may be a read error. V and J are TRBV28 and TRBJ2-1; maybe TRBD2 (6 bases). V was trimmed by 5 bases and J by 4 bases, leaving 18 bases between them. The CDR3 runs 16 residues. Per the germline V gene, CDR1 is MDHEN and CDR2 is SYDVKM. Here the CDR3 DNA reads TGTGCCAGCAGTAGCCTGCACGGGAGCCCATACAATGAGCAGTTCTTC. Protein: CASSSLHGSPYNEQFF. Full variable domain (missing parts from reference TRBV28 and TRBJ2-1): DVKVTQSSRYLVKRTGEKVFLECVQDMDHENMFWYRQDPGLGLRLIYFSYDVKMKEKGDIPEGYSVSREKKERFSLILESASTNQTSMYLCASSSLHGSPYNEQFFGPGTRLTVL.

This clonotype was counted ten times or more. The CDR3 DNA sequence: TGTGCCAGCCGGTGGCGACAGGGAGGATATGGCTACACCTTC. Encoded protein: CASRWRQGGYGYTF. This chain joins TRBV6-1 and TRBJ1-2; TRBD1 aligns across 7 bases. From germline, CDR1 is MNHNS and CDR2 SASEGT. V gave up 8 bases and J gave up 5 bases; unmatched junction bases: 11. The CDR3 has 14 residues.

This clonotype has at least ten counts. This chain links TRBV7-9 with TRBJ2-3; possibly TRBD1 for D (5 bases). Germline V lookup: CDR1 SEHNR, CDR2 FQNEAQ (reference sequence). This CDR3 is built from 13 residues. Trimming removed 5 bases at V and 3 bases at J, with 9 bases between. CDR3 sequence (DNA): TGTGCCAGCAGCCCTGACAGTACAGATACGCAGTATTTT. Translation gives CASSPDSTDTQYF. The full variable domain, in which reference TRBV7-9 and TRBJ2-3 provide the parts outside the CDR3, is DTGVSQNPRHKITKRGQNVTFRCDPISEHNRLYWYRQTLGQGPEFLTYFQNEAQLEKSRLLSDRFSAERPKGSFSTLEIQRTEQGDSAMYLCASSPDSTDTQYFGPGTRLTVL.

CDR3 loop: CASSSRQGADTQYF. The CDR3 bases are TGTGCCAGCAGCTCAAGACAGGGAGCAGATACGCAGTATTTT. The chain carries TRBV7-9 and TRBJ2-3, with TRBD1 identical over 7 bases. The CDR3 is made up of 14 amino acids. Germline values: CDR1 SEHNR, CDR2 FQNEAQ (reference sequence). After removal of 4 bases from V and 4 bases from J, the junction contained 5 bases not matched to a gene.

This clonotype was observed at least ten times. This chain uses TRBV11-2 with TRBJ2-2; 7 bases agree with TRBD2. The CDR3 has 15 amino acids. Per the germline V gene, CDR1 is SGHAT and CDR2 is FQNNGV. J was trimmed by 1 base and V by 1 base; bases with no gene match: 0. The CDR3 coding sequence is TGTGCCAGCAGCTTAGCGGGAGGGAACACCGGGGAGCTGTTTTTT. Protein product: CASSLAGGNTGELFF.

This clonotype was found many times. The rearrangement joins TRBV15 to TRBJ1-1, with a possible D match to TRBD1 (5 bases). Trimming stripped 8 bases from V and 10 bases from J, with 20 bases between. CDR1 and CDR2 from the germline V gene are LNHNV and YYDKDF (reference sequence). The CDR3 is made up of 13 amino acids. The CDR3 sequence is CATGKLGTQGAFF. DNA for the CDR3: TGTGCCACCGGGAAACTAGGGACCCAAGGAGCTTTCTTT.